The entry that follows covers one TCR beta chain sequence. This record comes from a study of blood T cell repertoires in COVID-19. Overall study context: COVID-19 samples from acute and convalescent phases originated in the United States, Italy and Spain. T cells, B-cell-depleted T cells, or PBMCs provided the cDNA or gDNA that served as material.

As handled by the study authors: Researchers report that nucleated cell counts were estimated from reference gene primer amplification. Some clones are missing from TCRdb's copy, which holds only in-frame ones; the method was immunoSEQ multiplex PCR. The D gene and trimming were derived from the DNA, and the V and J assignments and clone size from that table. Among tens of thousands of clones, just under 85% were seen once, and the ten largest hold around 14%. Trimming pared 5 bases from V and 2 bases from J, leaving 12 bases between. The CDR3 length is 15 residues. Germline V lookup: CDR1 LNHDA, CDR2 SQIVND (reference sequence).

V and J are TRBV19 and TRBJ2-2, with D uncertain. The receptor comes from a human donor in a cohort sampled during active COVID-19. The sequencing sample was made of peripheral blood. In DNA form, the CDR3 reads TGTGCCAGTAGTTACACCAGAAGAAACACCGGGGAGCTGTTTTTT. Translated, it gives CASSYTRRNTGELFF.